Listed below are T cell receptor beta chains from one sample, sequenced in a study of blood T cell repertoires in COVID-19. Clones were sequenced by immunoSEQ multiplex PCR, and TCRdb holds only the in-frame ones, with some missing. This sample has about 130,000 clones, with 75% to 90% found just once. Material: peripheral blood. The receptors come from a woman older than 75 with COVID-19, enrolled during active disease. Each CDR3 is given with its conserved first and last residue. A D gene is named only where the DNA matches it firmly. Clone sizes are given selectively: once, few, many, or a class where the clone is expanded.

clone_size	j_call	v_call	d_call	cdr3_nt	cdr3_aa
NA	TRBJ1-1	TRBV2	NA	TGTGCCAGCAGCGGGGGGGATAGGTTTACTGAAGCTTTCTTT	CASSGGDRFTEAFF
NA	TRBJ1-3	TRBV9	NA	NA	CASSPSPFGSGNTIYF
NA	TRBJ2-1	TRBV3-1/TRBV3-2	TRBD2	TGTGCCAGCAGCCAAGACTCGGGAGCGGGAGCTCTCAATGAGCAGTTCTTC	CASSQDSGAGALNEQFF
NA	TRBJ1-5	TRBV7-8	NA	TGTGCCAGCAGCTCTCGGCAGGGTCTTCAGCCCCAGCATTTT	CASSSRQGLQPQHF
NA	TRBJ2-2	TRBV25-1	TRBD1	TGTGCCAGCAGATCGACAGGGTCGATCGGGGAGCTGTTTTTT	CASRSTGSIGELFF
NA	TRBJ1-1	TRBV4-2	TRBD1	TGTGCCAGCAGCCAAGACTTCATGTACAGGGGCGGTAACACTGAAGCTTTCTTT	CASSQDFMYRGGNTEAFF
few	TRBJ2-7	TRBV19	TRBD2	TGTGCCAGTAGTATCTCGGCGGGAGGGCTCTACGAGCAGTACTTC	CASSISAGGLYEQYF
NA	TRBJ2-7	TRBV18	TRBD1	TGTGCCAGCTCAGCCAGGACAGGAGGTGAGCAGTACTTC	CASSARTGGEQYF
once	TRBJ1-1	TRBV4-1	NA	TGCGCCAGCAGCCAAGATCTCGCGGGGAACACTGAAGCTTTCTTT	CASSQDLAGNTEAFF
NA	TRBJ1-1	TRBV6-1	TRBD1	TGTGCCAGCAGCCCGACAGGGTACAACACTGAAGCTTTCTTT	CASSPTGYNTEAFF
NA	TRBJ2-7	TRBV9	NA	TGTGCCAGCAGCCCTCGACAGGAGGTCTCCTACGAGCAGTACTTC	CASSPRQEVSYEQYF
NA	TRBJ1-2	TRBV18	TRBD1	TGTGCCAGCTCACCTGAGATGGGACAGACCTATGGCTACACCTTC	CASSPEMGQTYGYTF
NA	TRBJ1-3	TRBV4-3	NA	TGCGCCAGCAGCCAAGATCGCGCCACCTCTGGAAACACCATATATTTT	CASSQDRATSGNTIYF
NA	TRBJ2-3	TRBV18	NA	TGTGCCAGCTCTCGACTAGCAGATACGCAGTATTTT	CASSRLADTQYF
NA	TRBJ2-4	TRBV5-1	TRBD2	TGCGCCAGCAGCTTTAGCGGGACCAAAAACATTCAGTACTTC	CASSFSGTKNIQYF
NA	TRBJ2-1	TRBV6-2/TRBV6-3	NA	TGTGCCAGCAGCCTAGCCTACAATGAGCAGTTCTTC	CASSLAYNEQFF
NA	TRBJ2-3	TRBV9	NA	TGTGCCAGCAGCTTAACAGATACGCAGTATTTT	CASSLTDTQYF
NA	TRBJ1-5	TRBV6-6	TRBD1	TGTGCCAGCAGTTCCGGGACAGGGGGACTCAATCAGCCCCAGCATTTT	CASSSGTGGLNQPQHF
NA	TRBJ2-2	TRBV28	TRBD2	TGTGCCAGCAGTCGGAGCGGGGGCTTCCCCGGGGAGCTGTTTTTT	CASSRSGGFPGELFF
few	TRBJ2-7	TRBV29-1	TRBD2	TGCAGCGTTACCGTCTCCAGCGGGAGAAGTTGGGAGCAGTACTTC	CSVTVSSGRSWEQYF
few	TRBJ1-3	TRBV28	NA	TGTGCCAGCAGTTTCTCAGGGTCAGGAAACACCATATATTTT	CASSFSGSGNTIYF
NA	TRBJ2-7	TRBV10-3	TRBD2	TGTGCCATCTCGCCGGGCCTAGCGGGAGTATACGAGCAGTACTTC	CAISPGLAGVYEQYF